This T cell receptor (beta chain) emerged from a study of T-cell memory formation after mild COVID-19. At the level of the study: Largely, the TCR clusters proved donor specific. Whole-study results and caveats: Largely, contracting CD4+ clones fell within CM and EM, and contracting CD8+ clones within EMRA.

TCRdb independently ran MiXCR on the 5' RACE reads; one entry per CDR3 protein. This sample carries roughly 400,000 distinct CDR3 sequences, 15% to 20% of them seen once, and the ten largest clones take roughly 21%. This CDR3 contains 14 residues. Per the germline V gene, CDR1 is SGHVS and CDR2 is FNYEAQ. Trimming removed 3 bases at V and 0 bases at J, with 7 bases between. This clonotype appeared many times. Its target is not known. This sequence was found in a man younger than 35 who had mild COVID-19 (a few samples of this study predate the infection). Cell type and time point are not known. Sequencing input: PBMCs or a T cell subset sorted from them (not recorded which). The chain recombines TRBV7-6 with TRBJ2-3; D is perhaps TRBD1 (6 bases). This CDR3 reads CASSFTGSTDTQYF. In DNA form, the CDR3 reads TGTGCCAGCAGCTTCACAGGGAGCACAGATACGCAGTATTTT.